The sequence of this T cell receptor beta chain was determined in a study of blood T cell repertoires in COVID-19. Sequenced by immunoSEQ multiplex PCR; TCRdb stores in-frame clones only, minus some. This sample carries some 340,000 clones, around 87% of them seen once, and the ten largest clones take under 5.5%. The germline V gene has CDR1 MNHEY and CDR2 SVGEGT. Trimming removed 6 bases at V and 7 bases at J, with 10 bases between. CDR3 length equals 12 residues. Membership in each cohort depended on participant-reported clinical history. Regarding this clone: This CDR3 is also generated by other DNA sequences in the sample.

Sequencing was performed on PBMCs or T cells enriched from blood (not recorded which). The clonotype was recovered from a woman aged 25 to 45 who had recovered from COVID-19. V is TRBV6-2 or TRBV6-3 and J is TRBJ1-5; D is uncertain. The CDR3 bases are TGTGCCAGCAGCCTAAGAGGGCAGCCCCAGCATTTT. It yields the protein CASSLRGQPQHF.